This TCR beta chain was sequenced in a study of PD-1 blockade in mismatch repair-deficient tumors. V lost 2 bases, J lost 2 bases, and 12 bases lay in between. The CDR3 is made up of 15 amino acids. Germline-derived CDR1 and CDR2 are SNHLY and FYNNEI. Remarks on this clone: Within the sample, other DNA sequences also encode this same CDR3.

The method was immunoSEQ multiplex PCR; TCRdb's version includes in-frame clones alone and lacks a portion of them. In the table there are tens of thousands of clones, about 87% of which are singletons. The chain links TRBV2 to TRBJ1-2; D is possibly TRBD1 (5 bases). The TCR comes from an adult with mismatch repair-deficient cancer. The sequenced sample was peripheral blood, obtained 52 weeks after starting pembrolizumab. In DNA, the CDR3 is TGTGCCAGCAGTGAAACTTGGGGCGCCAACTATGGCTACACCTTC. This encodes CASSETWGANYGYTF.